The 22 T cell receptor beta chains given below trace back to one sample, sequenced in a study of shared clonotypes between healthy human individuals. Profiled with immunoSEQ multiplex PCR; TCRdb holds only in-frame clones, not every one. Altogether around 200,000 clones are present, approximately 61% being singletons, with the ten largest covering 8.5% to 12%. The sequenced sample consisted of memory CD4+ T cells sorted from blood. Subset specified: CD45RA-negative fraction. The receptors originated from a man younger than 40 in good health.

This chain uses TRBV29-1 with TRBJ2-7; TRBD2 aligns across 7 bases. Germline loops: CDR1 SQVTM, CDR2 ANQGSEA. The CDR3 is made up of 12 amino acids. V lost 6 bases and J lost 10; bases outside the gene matches: 12. The CDR3 reads CSVGGTPLGQYF. CDR3 DNA sequence: TGCAGCGTGGGAGGGACCCCCTTGGGCCAGTACTTC.

This clone was observed a single time. The chain links TRBV6-1 to TRBJ2-7; no clear D gene. The CDR3 length is 14 residues. Trimming shortened V by 2 bases and J by 2 bases, and 10 bases separated the two germline ends. Germline V lookup: CDR1 MNHNS, CDR2 SASEGT. This chain's CDR3 is CASSELADTYEQYF. The CDR3 DNA reads as TGTGCCAGCAGTGAACTTGCAGATACCTACGAGCAGTACTTC.

The chain employs TRBV19 and TRBJ1-1; no clear D gene. This CDR3 spans 13 amino acids. Germline CDR1 is LNHDA and CDR2 is SQIVND (reference sequence). Trimming pared 5 bases from V and 0 bases from J, leaving 7 bases between. The CDR3 DNA sequence: TGTGCCAGTAGTCTTCAGATGAACACTGAAGCTTTCTTT. Protein product: CASSLQMNTEAFF.

Here the CDR3 DNA reads TGTGCCAGCAGGAGGGACAGGGCGGGAAGTTACGAGCAGTACTTC. Translation gives CASRRDRAGSYEQYF. The V and J genes are TRBV6-5 and TRBJ2-7; 9 bases align to TRBD1. V shed 6 bases and J 4 bases; nucleotides not matched to a gene: 10. Germline V gene data show CDR1 as MNHEY and CDR2 as SVGAGI. The CDR3 is made up of 15 amino acids.

This chain connects TRBV14 to TRBJ2-7, with 7 bases fitting TRBD2. Germline V CDR1 and CDR2: SGHDN, FVKESK. The CDR3 sequence is 14 residues long. Trimming at V came to 0 bases and at J to 4 bases, leaving 3 bases not matched to a gene. The chain's CDR3 is CASSQEYGRYEQYF. The DNA of the CDR3 is TGTGCCAGCAGCCAAGAGTACGGGAGGTACGAGCAGTACTTC.

The gene calls are TRBV29-1 and TRBJ2-1, with TRBD2 matching over 11 bases. This CDR3 has 11 residues. Germline V gene sequence: CDR1 SQVTM, CDR2 ANQGSEA. J lost 13 bases, V lost 4 bases, and 3 bases had no gene match. CDR3 DNA: TGCAGCGTTGCTCTAGCGGGAGGACAGTTCTTC. Protein product: CSVALAGGQFF.

In its sample, this clone was seen many times. This chain joins TRBV28 and TRBJ1-2; D not resolved. Germline V gene sequence: CDR1 MDHEN, CDR2 SYDVKM. Trimming pared 6 bases from V and 1 base from J, leaving 12 bases between. The CDR3 runs to 14 residues. The CDR3 spells CASRQYESNYGYTF. The CDR3, as DNA: TGTGCCAGCAGACAGTACGAAAGTAACTATGGCTACACCTTC.

The chain couples TRBV13 to TRBJ2-1; no clear D. CDR1 and CDR2 from the germline V gene are PRHDT and FYEKMQ (reference sequence). The germline V and J ends were trimmed by 5 bases and 8 bases, with 19 bases remaining between them. CDR3 length: 15 amino acids. CDR3 region: CASSKMGPVVDEQFF. In DNA form, the CDR3 reads TGTGCCAGCAGCAAGATGGGCCCGGTGGTTGATGAGCAGTTCTTC. Complete variable domain (other parts from reference TRBV13 and TRBJ2-1): AAGVIQSPRHLIKEKRETATLKCYPIPRHDTVYWYQQGPGQDPQFLISFYEKMQSDKGSIPDRFSAQQFSDYHSELNMSSLELGDSALYFCASSKMGPVVDEQFFGPGTRLTVL.

This clone was observed a few times. The gene calls are TRBV28 and TRBJ1-5; D is perhaps TRBD1 (6 bases). The CDR3 extends over 12 amino acids. Germline V lookup: CDR1 MDHEN, CDR2 SYDVKM. CDR3 bases: TGTGCAGCAGGGGCGGGCAATCAGCCCCAGCATTTT. Its protein product is CAAGAGNQPQHF.

This chain uses TRBV7-2 with TRBJ2-7; D possibly corresponds to TRBD1 (6 bases). V was pared by 5 bases and J by 6 bases, with 17 bases between. CDR3 length: 14 residues. Germline assignment: CDR1 SGHTA and CDR2 FQGNSA. The DNA for the CDR3 is TGTGCCAGCAGCCAACTCAGGACAGAGAGCGAGCAGTACTTC. This encodes CASSQLRTESEQYF.

This clone was counted a single time. The V and J genes are TRBV7-2 and TRBJ1-2; no clear D. V shed 3 bases and J shed 4 bases, with 15 bases lying between them. CDR3 size: 15 residues. Germline V CDR1 and CDR2: SGHTA, FQGNSA. The CDR3 is CASSFSPALAYGYTF. The DNA for the CDR3 is TGTGCCAGCAGCTTTAGTCCAGCCCTTGCCTATGGCTACACCTTC.

The chain joins TRBV5-1 to TRBJ2-1; unclear D gene. CDR1 and CDR2 (germline): SGHRS, YFSETQ. V dropped 4 bases and J dropped 6 bases, with 11 bases sitting between them. The CDR3 is 13 amino acids. DNA for the CDR3: TGCGCCAGCAGCCCAAGTAGACCCAATGAGCAGTTCTTC. The encoded protein is CASSPSRPNEQFF.

The rearrangement joins TRBV25-1 to TRBJ2-7; D unresolved. Germline CDR1 MGHDK, CDR2 SYGVNS. The CDR3 runs 14 residues. V was shortened by 2 bases and J by 1 base, with 9 bases between the two germline ends. The chain's CDR3 is CASSEPGESYEQYF. Here the CDR3 DNA reads TGTGCCAGCAGTGAACCCGGCGAGTCCTACGAGCAGTACTTC.

The chain couples TRBV7-9 to TRBJ2-7, with 10 bases lining up with TRBD1. Germline CDR1 reads SEHNR; CDR2 reads FQNEAQ (reference sequence). J gave up 6 bases and V 5 bases, and 16 bases lay outside the gene matches. There are 17 residues in the CDR3. This CDR3 reads CASSRMGTGALLVEQYF. Written as DNA, the CDR3 is TGTGCCAGCAGCCGAATGGGGACAGGGGCCCTTTTGGTCGAGCAGTACTTC.

This clone turned up a few times. The V gene is TRBV7-9, the J gene TRBJ2-2; D is unresolved. V lost 8 bases to trimming and J lost 7 bases, with 17 bases between them. The CDR3 is 14 residues long. Germline loops: CDR1 SEHNR, CDR2 FQNEAQ (reference sequence). The CDR3 DNA follows: TGTGCCAGCGGTACGAGGAGTCTCCTCGGGGAGCTGTTTTTT. Residues: CASGTRSLLGELFF.

The chain recombines TRBV5-1 with TRBJ2-5; 7 bases line up with TRBD2. V lost 0 bases and J lost 5; bases outside the gene matches: 4. The CDR3 runs 14 residues. CDR1 is SGHRS, CDR2 YFSETQ, per germline. CDR3 protein: CASSLGEGLETQYF. The CDR3 nucleotides read TGCGCCAGCAGCTTGGGGGAGGGGCTGGAGACCCAGTACTTC.

The chain links TRBV19 to TRBJ2-7; D is uncertain. CDR1 and CDR2 from the germline V gene are LNHDA and SQIVND (reference sequence). Trimming shortened V by 3 bases and J by 4 bases, and 13 bases separated the two germline ends. This CDR3 is 14 amino acids long. CDR3 sequence: CASSITETPYEQYF. CDR3 nucleotides: TGTGCCAGTAGTATTACCGAAACGCCTTACGAGCAGTACTTC.

This rearrangement joins TRBV11-2 to TRBJ2-7, with TRBD1 matching over 8 bases. J was trimmed by 3 bases and V by 4 bases; bases with no gene match: 8. Germline V gene sequence: CDR1 SGHAT, CDR2 FQNNGV. The CDR3 length is 15 residues. This chain's CDR3 is CASSSSGGVGYEQYF. In nucleotides, the CDR3 is TGTGCCAGCAGCTCTTCAGGGGGCGTTGGCTACGAGCAGTACTTC. Full variable domain (rest looked up from reference TRBV11-2 and TRBJ2-7): EAGVAQSPRYKIIEKRQSVAFWCNPISGHATLYWYQQILGQGPKLLIQFQNNGVVDDSQLPKDRFSAERLKGVDSTLKIQPAKLEDSAVYLCASSSSGGVGYEQYFGPGTRLTVT.

The chain couples TRBV18 to TRBJ2-1; 9 nucleotides line up with TRBD2. The CDR3 spans 16 residues. CDR1 and CDR2 from the germline V gene are KGHSH and LQKENI. After removal of 0 bases from V and 2 bases from J, the junction contained 2 bases not matched to a gene. The CDR3 loop reads CASSPPGLAAYNEQFF. The CDR3 DNA reads TGTGCCAGCTCACCACCGGGACTAGCAGCCTACAATGAGCAGTTCTTC.

Notes on this clone: At one boundary the junction diverges from the germline segment, which might be a read error. The gene calls are TRBV29-1 and TRBJ1-1; D unclear. Germline CDR1 SQVTM, CDR2 ANQGSEA. This CDR3 is 14 amino acids long. The CDR3 sequence: CSLERPESNTEAFF. DNA of the CDR3: TGCAGCCTTGAACGTCCGGAATCGAACACTGAAGCTTTCTTT.

The chain combines TRBV2 with TRBJ1-2, with D possibly being TRBD1 (5 bases). The germline CDR1 and CDR2 sequences are SNHLY and FYNNEI. The V end lost 4 bases, the J end lost 4 bases, and 16 bases lay between the germline ends. The CDR3 spans 15 residues. The CDR3 sequence is CASSVVEGPSYGYTF. As DNA, the CDR3 is TGTGCCAGCAGTGTGGTTGAGGGACCCAGCTATGGCTACACCTTC.

This chain joins TRBV11-2 and TRBJ2-7, with a weak D call TRBD2 (6 bases). This CDR3 comprises 13 residues. The V gene's germline CDR1 is SGHAT and CDR2 FQNNGV. V lost 0 bases to trimming and J lost 4 bases, with 7 bases between them. In DNA, the CDR3 is TGTGCCAGCAGCTTAGAGGGACTGTACGAGCAGTACTTC. Translation gives CASSLEGLYEQYF.